This T cell receptor beta chain emerged from a study of immune cell composition in non-small cell lung cancer. General study results and limits: Overall clonality, unlike maximal tumour-associated clone frequency, did not predict TIL reactivity. Smoking pack-years did not significantly correlate with tumour TCR-beta clonality. It was not proven that tumour-reactive clones equal dominant tumour-associated clones. Clones >0.5% enriched in tumour were rarer in adenocarcinoma (roughly 35%) than squamous (roughly 75%).

The CDR3 totals 13 residues. Per germline, CDR1 SGHDT and CDR2 YYEEEE. In the case of this clone: Its antigen is as yet unknown. Germline is not matched at one junction end, which may reflect a read error.

TCRdb's table, derived via immunoSEQ multiplex PCR, lists solely in-frame clones and lacks some. The repertoire holds roughly 15,000 clones, approximately 69% seen once, with more than 6.5% in the top ten. The sample consisted of lung tumor tissue. The receptor was derived from a human donor with non-small cell lung cancer. The chain employs TRBV5-6 and TRBJ1-2, with a tentative D call TRBD1 (6 bases). The CDR3: CASSPPGPGQGDF. The CDR3 region has the DNA TGTGCCAGCAGCCCGCCGGGTCCGGGACAAGGGGACTTC.